Below, 10 T cell receptor beta chains from the same sample are listed, as sequenced in a study of blood T cell repertoires in COVID-19. Sequenced by immunoSEQ multiplex PCR; TCRdb stores in-frame clones only, minus some. The repertoire holds 250,000 or so clones, with around nine tenths as singletons. The sample consisted of peripheral blood. These TCRs come from a man between 40 and 49 years old with active or convalescent COVID-19.

The V call is TRBV5-4, the J call TRBJ2-5; 9 positions match TRBD1. This CDR3 region has 15 residues. Germline-derived CDR1 and CDR2 are SGHNT and YYREEE (reference sequence). After removal of 2 bases from V and 4 bases from J, the junction contained 6 bases not matched to a gene. The CDR3, as DNA: TGTGCCAGCAGCTTCCCGGGACAGGGAATAGAGACCCAGTACTTC. Protein: CASSFPGQGIETQYF.

This chain links TRBV7-9 with TRBJ2-2; 10 bases map to TRBD2. There are 17 residues in the CDR3. Per the germline V gene, CDR1 is SEHNR and CDR2 is FQNEAQ (reference sequence). J gave up 0 bases and V 2 bases, and 3 bases lay outside the gene matches. CDR3 protein: CASSLFTSGANTGELFF. The CDR3 nucleotides read TGTGCCAGCAGCTTATTTACTAGCGGGGCGAACACCGGGGAGCTGTTTTTT.

This chain joins TRBV7-9 and TRBJ2-2; no firm D call. The CDR3 consists of 13 residues. Trimming took 4 bases from V and 4 from J, leaving 7 bases between them. Germline CDR1 reads SEHNR; CDR2 reads FQNEAQ (reference sequence). CDR3 bases: TGTGCCAGCAGCTATCACACCACCGGGGAGCTGTTTTTT. Translation gives CASSYHTTGELFF.

The V gene is TRBV3-1 (or the pseudogene TRBV3-2), the J gene TRBJ2-1, with D perhaps TRBD2 (5 bases). Between the trimmed V and J ends, which lost 4 bases and 10 bases, there was a span of 11 bases. In germline, CDR1 is LGHDT, CDR2 YNNKEL (reference sequence). The CDR3 covers 12 residues. CDR3 sequence: CASSLSSREQFF. The CDR3 DNA reads TGTGCCAGCAGCCTCTCTAGCAGGGAGCAGTTCTTC.

This clone has only one observation. J is TRBJ2-1 and V is TRBV6-5; tentatively, D is TRBD1 (6 bases). Trimming stripped 8 bases from V and 0 bases from J, with 11 bases between. Looked up from germline, CDR1 is MNHEY and CDR2 is SVGAGI. This CDR3 spans 14 amino acids. DNA of the CDR3: TGTGCCAGCGGTTGGGGGCTCTCCTACAATGAGCAGTTCTTC. This codes for CASGWGLSYNEQFF.

This rearrangement joins TRBV24-1 to TRBJ1-5; TRBD1 matches 9 bases. After removal of 6 bases from V and 4 bases from J, the junction contained 6 bases not matched to a gene. This CDR3 comprises 15 residues. The germline CDR1 and CDR2 sequences are KGHDR and SFDVKD. CDR3 residues: CATSSAGTGNQPQHF. In nucleotides, the CDR3 is TGTGCCACCAGTTCAGCCGGGACAGGGAATCAGCCCCAGCATTTT.

The chain links TRBV12-2 to TRBJ1-5; whether TRBD1, the table's D call, matches the DNA was not checked. TRBV12-2 is a known pseudogene. The CDR3 runs 15 residues. For the CDR3, the DNA is TGTGCAAGTCGCTCCTCCCCCAGGGCTACTCAGCCCCAGCATTTT. Its protein is CASRSSPRATQPQHF.

The chain recombines TRBV5-1 with TRBJ2-1; TRBD2 matches 7 bases. After removal of 4 bases from V and 6 bases from J, the junction contained 10 bases not matched to a gene. The CDR3 has 15 amino acids. From germline, CDR1 is SGHRS and CDR2 YFSETQ. The CDR3 sequence: CASSHVREGPNEQFF. CDR3 bases: TGCGCCAGCAGCCACGTGAGGGAGGGCCCCAATGAGCAGTTCTTC. Complete variable domain (other parts from reference TRBV5-1 and TRBJ2-1): KAGVTQTPRYLIKTRGQQVTLSCSPISGHRSVSWYQQTPGQGLQFLFEYFSETQRNKGNFPGRFSGRQFSNSRSEMNVSTLELGDSALYLCASSHVREGPNEQFFGPGTRLTVL.

The chain recombines TRBV28 with TRBJ2-5, with unresolved D. The CDR3 is 13 residues long. The germline gives CDR1 MDHEN, CDR2 SYDVKM. V lost 4 bases to trimming and J lost 5 bases, with 11 bases between them. CDR3 amino acids: CASSSNLEETQYF. The CDR3 DNA sequence: TGTGCCAGCAGTTCCAACTTGGAGGAGACCCAGTACTTC.

V gene TRBV19 combines with J gene TRBJ1-4; no clear D gene. Trimming pared 3 bases from V and 7 bases from J, leaving 9 bases between. This CDR3 is built from 13 residues. The germline gives CDR1 LNHDA, CDR2 SQIVND (reference sequence). In DNA form, the CDR3 reads TGTGCCAGTAGTATCTTGGAGGGTGAAAAACTGTTTTTT. It translates to CASSILEGEKLFF. Looking up the rest from reference TRBV19 and TRBJ1-4 gives the full variable domain: DGGITQSPKYLFRKEGQNVTLSCEQNLNHDAMYWYRQDPGQGLRLIYYSQIVNDFQKGDIAEGYSVSREKKESFPLTVTSAQKNPTAFYLCASSILEGEKLFFGSGTQLSVL.